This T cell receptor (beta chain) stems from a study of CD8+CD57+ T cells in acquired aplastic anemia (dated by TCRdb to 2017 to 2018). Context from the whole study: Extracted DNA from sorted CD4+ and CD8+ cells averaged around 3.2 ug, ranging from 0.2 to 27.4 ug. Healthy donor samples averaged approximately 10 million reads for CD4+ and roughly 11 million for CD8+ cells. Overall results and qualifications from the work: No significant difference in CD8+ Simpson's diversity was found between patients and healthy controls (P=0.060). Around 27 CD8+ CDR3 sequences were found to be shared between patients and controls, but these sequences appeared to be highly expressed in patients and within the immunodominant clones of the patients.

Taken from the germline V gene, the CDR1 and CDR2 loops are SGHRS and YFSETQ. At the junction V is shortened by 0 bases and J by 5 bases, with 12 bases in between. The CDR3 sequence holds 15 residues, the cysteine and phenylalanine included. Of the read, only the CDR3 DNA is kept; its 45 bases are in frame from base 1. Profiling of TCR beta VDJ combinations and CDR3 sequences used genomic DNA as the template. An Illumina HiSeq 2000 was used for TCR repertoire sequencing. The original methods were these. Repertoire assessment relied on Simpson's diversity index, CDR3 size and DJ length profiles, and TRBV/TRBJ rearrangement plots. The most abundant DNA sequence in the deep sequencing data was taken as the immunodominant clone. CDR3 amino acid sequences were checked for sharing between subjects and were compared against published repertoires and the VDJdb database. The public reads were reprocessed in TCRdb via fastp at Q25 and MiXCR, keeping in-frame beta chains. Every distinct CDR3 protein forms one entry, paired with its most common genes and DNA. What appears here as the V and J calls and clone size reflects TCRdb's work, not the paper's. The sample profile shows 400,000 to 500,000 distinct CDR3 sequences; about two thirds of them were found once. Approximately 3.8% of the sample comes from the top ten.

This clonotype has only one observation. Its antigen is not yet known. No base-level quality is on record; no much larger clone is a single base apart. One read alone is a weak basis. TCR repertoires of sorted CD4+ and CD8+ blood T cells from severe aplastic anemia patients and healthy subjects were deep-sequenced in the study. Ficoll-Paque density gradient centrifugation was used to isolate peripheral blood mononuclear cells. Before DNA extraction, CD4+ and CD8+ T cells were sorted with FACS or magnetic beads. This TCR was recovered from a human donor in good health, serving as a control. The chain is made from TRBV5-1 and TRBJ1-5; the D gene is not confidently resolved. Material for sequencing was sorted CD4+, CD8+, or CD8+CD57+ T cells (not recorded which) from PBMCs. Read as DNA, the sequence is TGCGCCAGCAGCTTGGGCCCAAGTTACGATCAGCCCCAGCATTTT. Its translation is CASSLGPSYDQPQHF. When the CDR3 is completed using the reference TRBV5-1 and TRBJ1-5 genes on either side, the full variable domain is KAGVTQTPRYLIKTRGQQVTLSCSPISGHRSVSWYQQTPGQGLQFLFEYFSETQRNKGNFPGRFSGRQFSNSRSEMNVSTLELGDSALYLCASSLGPSYDQPQHFGDGTRLSIL.